Presented here are 10 T cell receptor beta chains from one specimen sequenced in a study of Graves' ophthalmopathy and Graves' hyperthyroidism. RNA transcripts were the source from which TCR beta CDR3 regions were amplified. The library came from an HTBI-primed first-round RT-PCR and a second-round multiplex PCR. TCRdb re-analysed the multiplex PCR reads in MiXCR, keeping a single row per CDR3 protein. The table records over a million distinct CDR3 sequences, less than 45% of them present only once. Sequences were obtained from peripheral blood or thyroid tissue (not recorded which). The receptors were gathered from an adult man with Graves' hyperthyroidism.

This clonotype appeared a few times. This could be a read error, since a much larger clone is one nucleotide away. This chain uses TRBV12-3 or TRBV12-4 with TRBJ1-5, with 8 bases fitting TRBD1. V shed 5 bases, J shed 11 bases, and the junction held 11 bases outside the gene matches. The CDR3 consists of 14 residues. CDR3 region: CASSIGTGQGAQHF. In DNA, the CDR3 is TGTGCCAGCAGTATCGGGACAGGCCAAGGGGCCCAGCATTTT.

The chain combines TRBV5-1 with TRBJ2-2, with TRBD1 matching over 8 bases. Germline CDR1 and CDR2: SGHRS and YFSETQ. The CDR3 is 18 residues long. Trimming removed 1 base from V and 5 bases from J; junction bases left unmatched: 13. CDR3 sequence reads: CASSLSSGQGARTGELFF. The CDR3 DNA sequence: TGCGCCAGCAGCTTGTCAAGCGGGCAGGGGGCAAGGACCGGGGAGCTGTTTTTT. Complete variable domain (other parts from reference TRBV5-1 and TRBJ2-2): KAGVTQTPRYLIKTRGQQVTLSCSPISGHRSVSWYQQTPGQGLQFLFEYFSETQRNKGNFPGRFSGRQFSNSRSEMNVSTLELGDSALYLCASSLSSGQGARTGELFFGEGSRLTVL.

This clonotype was picked up many times. The chain has TRBV25-1 and TRBJ2-7; the match to TRBD1 covers 12 bases. Trimming at V came to 4 bases and at J to 5 bases, leaving 9 bases not matched to a gene. Germline V gives CDR1 MGHDK, CDR2 SYGVNS. The CDR3 contains 16 residues. CDR3 sequence: CASSASPGQGAHEQYF. The CDR3 bases are TGTGCCAGCAGTGCCTCCCCGGGACAGGGGGCACACGAGCAGTACTTC.

Written as DNA, the CDR3 is TGTGCCAGCAGTGGAGGAGAGGCAAATAGCAATCAGCCCCAGCATTTT. Protein sequence: CASSGGEANSNQPQHF. This chain links TRBV6-5 with TRBJ1-5; D remains unclear. V was trimmed by 5 bases and J by 0 bases, leaving 14 bases between them. The germline V gene encodes CDR1 MNHEY and CDR2 SVGAGI. The CDR3 length is 16 residues.

CDR3: CASRPGVGDTEAFF. The CDR3 DNA reads as TGTGCCAGCAGGCCGGGGGTTGGGGACACTGAAGCTTTCTTT. The rearrangement uses TRBV10-3 and TRBJ1-1; a possible D gene is TRBD1 (5 bases). Germline CDR1 and CDR2: ENHRY and SYGVKD. The V end was cut by 10 bases, the J end by 3 bases, with 18 bases between. This CDR3 comprises 14 residues.

The rearrangement uses TRBV29-1 and TRBJ2-5; 7 bases line up with TRBD2. Germline lookup yields CDR1 SQVTM and CDR2 ANQGSEA. J lost 1 base, V lost 5 bases, and 4 bases had no gene match. The CDR3 loop spans 13 amino acids. The CDR3 region is CSVTPGGQETQYF. The CDR3 region has the DNA TGCAGCGTTACCCCGGGGGGCCAAGAGACCCAGTACTTC.

In this sample, this clonotype turned up a few times. This chain links TRBV12-3 or TRBV12-4 with TRBJ2-3, with unresolved D. This CDR3 is 16 amino acids long. The V end was cut by 8 bases, the J end by 1 base, with 19 bases between. The CDR3 sequence: CASWAPSRGGTDTQYF. DNA of the CDR3: TGTGCCAGCTGGGCCCCATCTAGAGGAGGCACAGATACGCAGTATTTT.

The V and J genes are TRBV20-1 and TRBJ2-5; D is uncertain. The germline V and J ends were trimmed by 6 bases and 5 bases, with 25 bases remaining between them. The CDR3 runs to 16 residues. Germline assignment: CDR1 DFQATT and CDR2 SNEGSKA (reference sequence). The CDR3 DNA follows: TGCAGTGCCCACGAGAGAACCGGGCCTACTGTGGAGACCCAGTACTTC. This encodes CSAHERTGPTVETQYF.

This clonotype was seen repeatedly, ten times or more. This chain uses TRBV7-3 with TRBJ1-1; D unresolved. The V end was cut by 5 bases, the J end by 2 bases, with 9 bases between. Germline values: CDR1 SGHTA, CDR2 FQGTGA. The CDR3 has 13 residues. CDR3 DNA: TGTGCCAGCAGCGCCTACTTAAACACTGAAGCTTTCTTT. This gives the protein CASSAYLNTEAFF.

The chain links TRBV9 to TRBJ1-6; 7 bases are a match to TRBD1. Germline CDR1 reads SGDLS; CDR2 reads YYNGEE. The CDR3 consists of 17 residues. Trimming removed 3 bases from V and 4 bases from J; junction bases left unmatched: 10. The CDR3 nucleotides are TGTGCCAGCAGCGCAGGGGGGGTTGGGGGGTATAATTCACCCCTCCACTTT. Its protein product is CASSAGGVGGYNSPLHF. The full variable domain, in which reference TRBV9 and TRBJ1-6 provide the parts outside the CDR3, is DSGVTQTPKHLITATGQRVTLRCSPRSGDLSVYWYQQSLDQGLQFLIQYYNGEERAKGNILERFSAQQFPDLHSELNLSSLELGDSALYFCASSAGGVGGYNSPLHFGNGTRLTVT.